The rows below give T cell receptor beta chains drawn from one sample of a study of blood T cell repertoires in COVID-19. Repertoires were generated with immunoSEQ multiplex PCR, while TCRdb's copy carries only in-frame clones and drops some. Of approximately 200,000 clones listed, 94% are singletons. The sequencing sample was made of peripheral blood. Receptor source: a man between 25 and 39 years old with COVID-19, enrolled during active disease. Both conserved end residues are part of each CDR3.

j_call | v_call | cdr3_aa
TRBJ1-2 | TRBV7-2 | CASSLGFLATNYGYTF
TRBJ2-5 | TRBV6-5 | CASSTAGGRETQYF
TRBJ1-5 | TRBV19 | CASDRGHQPQHF
TRBJ1-2 | TRBV14 | CASSQSPGNYGYTF
TRBJ2-7 | TRBV7-2 | CASSFYSGTGDPYEQYF
TRBJ2-2 | TRBV9 | CASSVVQVGTGELFF
TRBJ1-2 | TRBV6-5 | CASSPTLRGVGYTF
TRBJ2-7 | TRBV20-1 | CSARREYEQYF
TRBJ1-2 | TRBV13 | CASSLPRGGYTF
TRBJ2-5 | TRBV13 | CASSLREGGQETQYF
TRBJ2-2 | TRBV19 | CASSPLAGAYTGELFF
TRBJ1-5 | TRBV6-1 | CASSGSGGQPQHF
TRBJ1-3 | TRBV6-5 | CASSYEGISGNTIYF
TRBJ1-6 | TRBV7-3 | CASNTGTGSYNSPLHF
TRBJ2-3 | TRBV5-4 | CASSLVGGGASDTQYF
TRBJ1-2 | TRBV13 | CASSLGQGVVDYGYTF
TRBJ2-5 | TRBV7-9 | CASSPTPQRQPSQETQYF
TRBJ2-7 | TRBV10-1 | CASSEREEQYF
TRBJ1-5 | TRBV6-5 | CASSQQGAGNQPQHF
TRBJ1-4 | TRBV19 | CASSIPPGGNEKLFF
TRBJ2-1 | TRBV5-6 | CASSRGFTGVYNEQFF
TRBJ1-2 | TRBV28 | CASSPPTGYGYTF
TRBJ1-1 | TRBV4-1 | CASSQEGADMNTEAFF
TRBJ1-1 | TRBV7-9 | CASSWGQGVNTEAFF
TRBJ1-3 | TRBV6-5 | CASSPPDRRNTIYF
TRBJ2-7 | TRBV6-5 | CASSYSRQGKNEQYF
TRBJ1-5 | TRBV30 | CAWSPGELQPQHF
TRBJ2-7 | TRBV5-1 | CASSTGGTHYEQYF
TRBJ2-3 | TRBV5-1 | CASSRSGGADTQYF
TRBJ1-4 | TRBV10-2 | CASSESGDSYEKLFF
TRBJ2-7 | TRBV2 | CASSQHPYEQYF
TRBJ1-3 | TRBV19 | CASSTGTGSGNTIYF
TRBJ2-5 | TRBV30 | CAWSVNMQETQYF
TRBJ1-2 | TRBV5-1 | CASSLAGLYGYTF
TRBJ1-1 | TRBV9 | CASSVGQTDTEAFF
TRBJ1-4 | TRBV10-3 | CAISVDRGRGEKLFF
TRBJ1-3 | TRBV9 | CASSVEGAPGNTIYF
TRBJ1-2 | TRBV29-1 | CSVELGTGLYTF
TRBJ2-5 | TRBV9 | CASSVGTSGGQQETQYF
TRBJ1-2 | TRBV6-5 | CASSPDRDYGYTF